The 9 T cell receptor beta chains presented below share a single source sample, sequenced in a study of T cell responses to AZD1222 COVID-19 vaccine. TCRdb keeps only in-frame clones here, not all; method: immunoSEQ multiplex PCR. The sample lists 70,000 to 100,000 clones; around 90% were seen once. The input for sequencing was peripheral blood, taken 28 days after the second AZD1222 dose. These receptors originate from an adult who received the AZD1222 COVID-19 vaccine.

In nucleotides, the CDR3 is TGCGCCAGCAGCTTGGGGAACTATGGCTACACCTTC. Translation: CASSLGNYGYTF. V gene TRBV5-1 combines with J gene TRBJ1-2, with D unresolved. Germline V gene sequence: CDR1 SGHRS, CDR2 YFSETQ. Trimming took off 0 bases at V and 2 bases at J, with 2 bases between the two ends. This CDR3 has 12 residues.

The chain has TRBV4-2 and TRBJ2-1; 13 positions match TRBD2. Germline loops: CDR1 LGHNA, CDR2 YNFKEQ. With 4 bases clipped from V and 7 bases from J, the junction kept 10 bases outside the gene matches. The CDR3 length is 17 residues. This CDR3 is CASSPRATSGGTNEQFF. CDR3 coding DNA: TGTGCCAGCAGCCCCCGCGCGACTAGCGGGGGGACTAATGAGCAGTTCTTC.

This rearrangement joins TRBV7-2 to TRBJ1-1; no reliable D call. The CDR3 totals 11 residues. Germline V lookup: CDR1 SGHTA, CDR2 FQGNSA. V was trimmed by 2 bases and J by 8 bases, leaving 6 bases between them. The CDR3 region has the DNA TGTGCCAGCAGCTTATCGACCGAAGCTTTCTTT. It specifies CASSLSTEAFF. Filled out from reference TRBV7-2 and TRBJ1-1, the complete variable domain reads GAGVSQSPSNKVTEKGKDVELRCDPISGHTALYWYRQSLGQGLEFLIYFQGNSAPDKSGLPSDRFSAERTGGSVSTLTIQRTQQEDSAVYLCASSLSTEAFFGQGTRLTVV.

V usage is TRBV7-2 and J usage is TRBJ2-6; D is unresolved. V was trimmed by 3 bases and J by 15 bases, leaving 9 bases between them. The CDR3 is 11 residues long. The germline CDR1 and CDR2 sequences are SGHTA and FQGNSA. CDR3 DNA sequence: TGTGCCAGCAGCTTCCTACTCGGCCTGACTTTC. It encodes CASSFLLGLTF.

This chain uses TRBV5-1 with TRBJ2-2, with 7 bases fitting TRBD1. Germline CDR1 is SGHRS and CDR2 is YFSETQ. The CDR3 sequence is 16 residues long. V lost 0 bases to trimming and J lost 7 bases; unmatched junction nucleotides: 9. In DNA form, the CDR3 reads TGCGCCAGCAGCTTGGAGGGCAGGGGGAGTGACGGGGAGCTGTTTTTT. Its protein product is CASSLEGRGSDGELFF.

The V call is TRBV28, the J call TRBJ2-7, with D perhaps matching TRBD1 or TRBD2 (5 bases each). V shed 1 base and J shed 2 bases, with 15 bases lying between them. Germline loops: CDR1 MDHEN, CDR2 SYDVKM. The CDR3 contains 16 residues. CDR3 loop: CASSLYSGRKAYEQYF. In DNA form, the CDR3 reads TGTGCCAGCAGTTTATATTCGGGGCGCAAGGCCTACGAGCAGTACTTC.

The chain recombines TRBV18 with TRBJ1-2; D perhaps matches TRBD1 (5 bases). V shed 3 bases and J shed 1 base, with 6 bases lying between them. CDR3 length equals 13 residues. Germline V gives CDR1 KGHSH, CDR2 LQKENI. The CDR3 loop is CASSPRDNYGYTF. The DNA of the CDR3 is TGTGCCAGCTCACCCAGGGATAACTATGGCTACACCTTC.

The chain links TRBV7-2 to TRBJ2-1; D is unresolved. The germline V gene encodes CDR1 SGHTA and CDR2 FQGNSA. This CDR3 has 12 amino acids. V dropped 6 bases and J dropped 13 bases, with 16 bases sitting between them. The CDR3 region is CASSPPDNSQFF. CDR3 DNA sequence: TGTGCCAGCAGTCCACCCGACAATTCTCAGTTCTTC. The full variable domain, its missing parts supplied by reference TRBV7-2 and TRBJ2-1, is GAGVSQSPSNKVTEKGKDVELRCDPISGHTALYWYRQSLGQGLEFLIYFQGNSAPDKSGLPSDRFSAERTGGSVSTLTIQRTQQEDSAVYLCASSPPDNSQFFGPGTRLTVL.

This clone came up once. V gene TRBV5-1 combines with J gene TRBJ1-6; maybe TRBD1 (5 bases). CDR1 and CDR2 from the germline V gene are SGHRS and YFSETQ. Trimming took 1 base from V and 6 from J, leaving 14 bases between them. The CDR3 is 16 amino acids. In nucleotides, the CDR3 is TGCGCCAGCAGCTTGTTTAATAGGGGACCTAATTCACCCCTCCACTTT. Its translation: CASSLFNRGPNSPLHF.